The following is a T cell receptor beta chain sequence with its context. The PCR had 60 Vbeta and 13 Jbeta primers. Using immunoSEQ multiplex PCR, the repertoire was profiled, and TCRdb retains in-frame clones only, with some absent. This table has around 80,000 clones, roughly 79% appearing once. This entry is derived from a study of cytomegalovirus exposure and HLA in healthy donors. The CDR3 sequence is 14 residues long. The germline CDR1 and CDR2 sequences are SEHNR and FQNEAQ (reference sequence). J lost 6 bases, V lost 5 bases, and 7 bases had no gene match. The TCR originated in a young man in good health and CMV-seropositive. Sequences were obtained from PBMCs. The chain links TRBV7-9 to TRBJ1-5; 7 positions agree with TRBD1. CDR3 sequence: CASSAEGASQPQHF. CDR3 coding DNA: TGTGCCAGCAGCGCGGAGGGGGCGAGTCAGCCCCAGCATTTT.